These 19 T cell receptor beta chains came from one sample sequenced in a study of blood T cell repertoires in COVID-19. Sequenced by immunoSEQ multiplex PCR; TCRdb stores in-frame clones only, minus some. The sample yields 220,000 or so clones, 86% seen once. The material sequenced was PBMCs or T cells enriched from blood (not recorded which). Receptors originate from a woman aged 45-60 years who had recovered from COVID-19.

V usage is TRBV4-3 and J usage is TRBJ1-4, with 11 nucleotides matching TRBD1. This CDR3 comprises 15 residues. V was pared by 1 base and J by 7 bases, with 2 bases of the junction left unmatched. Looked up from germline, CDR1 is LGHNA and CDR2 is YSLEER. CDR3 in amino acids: CASSQGGTGGEKLFF. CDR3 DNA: TGCGCCAGCAGCCAAGGTGGGACAGGGGGTGAAAAACTGTTTTTT.

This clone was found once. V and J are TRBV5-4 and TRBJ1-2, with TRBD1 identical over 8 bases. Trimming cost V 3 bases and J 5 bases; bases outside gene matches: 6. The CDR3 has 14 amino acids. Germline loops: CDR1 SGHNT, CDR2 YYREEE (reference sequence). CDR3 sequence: CASSYGQGTYGYTF. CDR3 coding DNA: TGTGCCAGCAGCTACGGACAGGGAACATATGGCTACACCTTC.

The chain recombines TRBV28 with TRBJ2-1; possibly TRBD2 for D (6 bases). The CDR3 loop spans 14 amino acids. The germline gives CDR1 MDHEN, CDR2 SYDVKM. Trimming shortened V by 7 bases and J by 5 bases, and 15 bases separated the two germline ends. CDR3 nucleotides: TGTGCCAGCACGCGTAGCGGAGTAAACAATGAGCAGTTCTTC. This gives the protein CASTRSGVNNEQFF.

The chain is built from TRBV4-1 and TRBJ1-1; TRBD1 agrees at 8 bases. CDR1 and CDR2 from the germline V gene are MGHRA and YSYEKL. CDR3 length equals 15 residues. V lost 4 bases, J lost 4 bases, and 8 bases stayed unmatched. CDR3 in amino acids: CASSPPDRDGTEAFF. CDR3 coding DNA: TGCGCCAGCAGCCCCCCGGACAGGGACGGCACTGAAGCTTTCTTT.

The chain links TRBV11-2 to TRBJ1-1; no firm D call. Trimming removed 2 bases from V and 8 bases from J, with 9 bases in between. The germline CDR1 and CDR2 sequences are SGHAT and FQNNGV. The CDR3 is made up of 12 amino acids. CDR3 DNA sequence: TGTGCCAGCAGCTTATACGGTAGCGAAGCTTTCTTT. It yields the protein CASSLYGSEAFF.

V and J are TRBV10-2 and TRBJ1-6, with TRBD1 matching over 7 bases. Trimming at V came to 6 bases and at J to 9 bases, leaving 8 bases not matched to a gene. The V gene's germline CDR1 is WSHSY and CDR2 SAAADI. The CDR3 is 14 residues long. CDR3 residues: CASRIRGYGSPLHF. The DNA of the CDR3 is TGCGCCAGCAGAATCAGGGGGTATGGTTCACCCCTCCACTTT.

CDR3 nucleotide sequence: TGTGCCAGCAGTTTATTAGGGGGCACTGAAGCTTTCTTT. Translating it yields CASSLLGGTEAFF. The chain employs TRBV27 and TRBJ1-1, with D perhaps matching TRBD1 (6 bases). This CDR3 is 13 amino acids long. Germline V lookup: CDR1 MNHEY, CDR2 SMNVEV (reference sequence). V lost 1 base and J 4 bases, leaving 7 bases between the germline ends.

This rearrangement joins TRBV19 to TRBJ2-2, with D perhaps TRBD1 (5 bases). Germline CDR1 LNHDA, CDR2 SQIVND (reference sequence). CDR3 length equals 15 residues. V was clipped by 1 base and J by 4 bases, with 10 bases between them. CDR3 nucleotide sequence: TGTGCCAGTAGTATAGTGGGGCTGGGCACCGGGGAGCTGTTTTTT. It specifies CASSIVGLGTGELFF.

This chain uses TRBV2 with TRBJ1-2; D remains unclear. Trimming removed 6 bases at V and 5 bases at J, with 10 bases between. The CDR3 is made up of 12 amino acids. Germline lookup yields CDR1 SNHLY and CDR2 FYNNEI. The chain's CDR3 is CASSLRPYGYTF. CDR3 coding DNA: TGTGCCAGCAGCCTCCGTCCTTATGGCTACACCTTC. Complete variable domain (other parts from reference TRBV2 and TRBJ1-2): EPEVTQTPSHQVTQMGQEVILRCVPISNHLYFYWYRQILGQKVEFLVSFYNNEISEKSEIFDDQFSVERPDGSNFTLKIRSTKLEDSAMYFCASSLRPYGYTFGSGTRLTVV.

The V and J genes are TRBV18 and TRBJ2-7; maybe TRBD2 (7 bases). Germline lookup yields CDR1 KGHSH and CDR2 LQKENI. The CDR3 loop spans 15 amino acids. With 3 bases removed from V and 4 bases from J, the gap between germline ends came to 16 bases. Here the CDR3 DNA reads TGTGCCAGCTCACCCTTTGCGGGGGCCATATACGAGCAGTACTTC. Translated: CASSPFAGAIYEQYF.

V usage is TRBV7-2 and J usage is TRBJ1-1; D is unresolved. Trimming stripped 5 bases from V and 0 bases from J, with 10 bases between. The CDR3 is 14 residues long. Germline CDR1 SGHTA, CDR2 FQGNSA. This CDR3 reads CASSGGPLNTEAFF. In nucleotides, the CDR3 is TGTGCCAGCAGCGGAGGTCCTCTGAACACTGAAGCTTTCTTT. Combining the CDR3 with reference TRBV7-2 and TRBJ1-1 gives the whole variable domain GAGVSQSPSNKVTEKGKDVELRCDPISGHTALYWYRQSLGQGLEFLIYFQGNSAPDKSGLPSDRFSAERTGGSVSTLTIQRTQQEDSAVYLCASSGGPLNTEAFFGQGTRLTVV.

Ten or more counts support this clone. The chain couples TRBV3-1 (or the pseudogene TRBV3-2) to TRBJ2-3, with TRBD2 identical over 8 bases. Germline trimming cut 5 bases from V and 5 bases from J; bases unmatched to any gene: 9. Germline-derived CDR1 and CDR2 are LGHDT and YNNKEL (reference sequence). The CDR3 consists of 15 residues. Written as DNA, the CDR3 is TGTGCCAGCAGCGCCCAGCTAGCGGGTATAGATACGCAGTATTTT. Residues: CASSAQLAGIDTQYF.

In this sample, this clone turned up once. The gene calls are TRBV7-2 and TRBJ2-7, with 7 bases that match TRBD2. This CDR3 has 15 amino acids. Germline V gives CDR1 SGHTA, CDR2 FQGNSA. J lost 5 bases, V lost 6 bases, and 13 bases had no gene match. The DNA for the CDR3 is TGTGCCAGCAGTCTAACGCGGGAGTTTCTCCACGAGCAGTACTTC. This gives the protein CASSLTREFLHEQYF.

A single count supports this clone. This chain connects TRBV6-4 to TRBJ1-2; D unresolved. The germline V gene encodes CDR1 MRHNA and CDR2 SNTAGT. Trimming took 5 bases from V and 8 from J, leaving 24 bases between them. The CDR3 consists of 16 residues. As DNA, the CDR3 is TGTGCCAGCAGTCCTGGGTGGGCCGGAAGAAGAAGCGGCTACACCTTC. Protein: CASSPGWAGRRSGYTF.

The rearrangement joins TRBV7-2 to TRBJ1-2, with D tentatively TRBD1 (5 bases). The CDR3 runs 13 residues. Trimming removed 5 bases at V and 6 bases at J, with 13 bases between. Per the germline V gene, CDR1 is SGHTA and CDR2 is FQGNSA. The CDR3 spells CASSRELGDGYTF. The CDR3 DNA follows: TGTGCCAGCAGCCGCGAGTTAGGGGATGGCTACACCTTC.

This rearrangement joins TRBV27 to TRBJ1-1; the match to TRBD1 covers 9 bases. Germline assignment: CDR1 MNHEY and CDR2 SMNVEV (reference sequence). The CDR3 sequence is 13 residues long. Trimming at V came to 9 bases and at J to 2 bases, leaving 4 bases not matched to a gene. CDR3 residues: CASNRGRNTEAFF. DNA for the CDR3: TGTGCCAGTAACAGGGGGCGCAACACTGAAGCTTTCTTT.

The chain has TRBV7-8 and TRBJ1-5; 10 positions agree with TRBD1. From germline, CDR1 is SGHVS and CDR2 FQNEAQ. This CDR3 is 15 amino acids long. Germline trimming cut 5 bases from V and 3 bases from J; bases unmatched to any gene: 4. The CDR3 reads CASSPDRGDNQPQHF. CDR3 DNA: TGTGCCAGCAGCCCGGACAGGGGGGACAATCAGCCCCAGCATTTT. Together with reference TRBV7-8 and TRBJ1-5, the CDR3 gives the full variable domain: GAGVSQSPRYKVAKRGQDVALRCDPISGHVSLFWYQQALGQGPEFLTYFQNEAQLDKSGLPSDRFFAERPEGSVSTLKIQRTQQEDSAVYLCASSPDRGDNQPQHFGDGTRLSIL.

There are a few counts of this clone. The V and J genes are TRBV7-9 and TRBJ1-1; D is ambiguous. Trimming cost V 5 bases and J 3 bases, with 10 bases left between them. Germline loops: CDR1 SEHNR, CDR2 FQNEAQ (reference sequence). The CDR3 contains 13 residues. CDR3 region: CASSIRQDTEAFF. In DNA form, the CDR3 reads TGTGCCAGCAGCATCCGGCAGGACACTGAAGCTTTCTTT.

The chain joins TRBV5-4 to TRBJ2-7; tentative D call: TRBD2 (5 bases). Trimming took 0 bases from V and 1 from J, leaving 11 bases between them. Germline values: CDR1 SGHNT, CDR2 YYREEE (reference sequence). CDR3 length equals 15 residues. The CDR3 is CASSLGWERSYEQYF. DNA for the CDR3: TGTGCCAGCAGCTTGGGGTGGGAGCGGTCCTACGAGCAGTACTTC.